A selection of T cell receptor beta chains follows, all from one sample in a study of cytomegalovirus exposure and HLA in healthy donors. TCRdb's copy holds only in-frame clones and misses some; the assay was immunoSEQ multiplex PCR. This table has 120,000 to 150,000 clones, about 89% appearing once. The sample consisted of PBMCs. These receptors were obtained from a woman in her late teens or twenties in good health and CMV-seropositive. Both conserved end residues are part of each CDR3. Clone size is stated in some rows and not others, as once, few, many or a class when expanded.

j_call,clone_size,v_call,cdr3_aa
TRBJ2-1,NA,TRBV28,CASSRPGGSSYNEQFF
TRBJ1-1,NA,TRBV11-2,CASSSTGFGTEAFF
TRBJ2-2,NA,TRBV21-1,CASSKGASGRPGELFF
TRBJ2-2,NA,TRBV19,CASSPSHTTGELFF
TRBJ1-2,NA,TRBV5-1,CASRPLATSVYGYTF
TRBJ2-1,NA,TRBV30,CAWSIAGVGYEQFF
TRBJ1-2,few,TRBV19,CASTTGGGYTF
TRBJ1-2,NA,TRBV7-8,CASSFSWGGPNYGYTF
TRBJ2-3,NA,TRBV10-2,CASRLAGGTDTQYF
TRBJ1-1,NA,TRBV5-1,CASSLGGLNTEAFF
TRBJ2-7,NA,TRBV28,CASSSQSFLGQYF
TRBJ2-7,NA,TRBV5-1,CASSLGPQATGWYEQYF
TRBJ2-3,NA,TRBV2,CASSLAGGADTQYF
TRBJ2-3,NA,TRBV18,CASSLLDSPSTDTQYF
TRBJ2-2,NA,TRBV28,CASSISSGTGELFF
TRBJ2-3,NA,TRBV9,CASSVRTSGVTDTQYF
TRBJ2-1,NA,TRBV7-2,CASSWGGGLFYNEQFF
TRBJ2-2,NA,TRBV4-3,CASSQSPSGSVRELFF
TRBJ2-7,NA,TRBV7-2,CASSSRTAQKTYEQYF
TRBJ2-3,few,TRBV6-4,CASSDLAGEGTDTQYF
TRBJ2-2,NA,TRBV7-9,CASSLAGGHGGELFF
TRBJ2-3,NA,TRBV11-2,CASSLFGVGQPSTDTQYF
TRBJ2-7,NA,TRBV28,CASSLASGSAEQYF
TRBJ2-7,NA,TRBV28,CASRQNGPVTYEQYF
TRBJ2-7,NA,TRBV6-5,CASSNPTGYEQYF
TRBJ2-1,NA,TRBV5-6,CASSLQLAPNYNEQFF
TRBJ1-2,once,TRBV6-4,CASSDSHRGVGYTF